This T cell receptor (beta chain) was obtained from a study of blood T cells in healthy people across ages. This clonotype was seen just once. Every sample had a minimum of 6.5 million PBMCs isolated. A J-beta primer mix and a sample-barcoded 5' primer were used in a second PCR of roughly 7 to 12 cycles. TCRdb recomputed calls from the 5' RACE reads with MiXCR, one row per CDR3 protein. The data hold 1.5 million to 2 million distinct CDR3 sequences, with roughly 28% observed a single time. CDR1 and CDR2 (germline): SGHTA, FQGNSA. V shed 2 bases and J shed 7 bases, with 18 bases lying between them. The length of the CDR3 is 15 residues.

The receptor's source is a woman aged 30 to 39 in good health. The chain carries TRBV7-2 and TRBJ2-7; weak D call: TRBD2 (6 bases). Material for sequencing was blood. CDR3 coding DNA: TGTGCCAGCAGCTTACAGACTAGTTCCCACAATGAGCAGTACTTC. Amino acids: CASSLQTSSHNEQYF.